Each of the 20 T cell receptor beta chains below was sequenced from the same sample in a study of blood T cells in healthy people across ages. For the second PCR, which ran for roughly 7 to 11 cycles, a sample-barcoded 5' primer and a J-beta primer mix were used. TCRdb reprocessed the 5' RACE reads with MiXCR, giving one entry per CDR3 protein. The table records some 900,000 distinct CDR3 sequences, more than 25% of them present only once. The sequenced sample consisted of blood. The receptor set was obtained from a woman of 80 years or more in good health.

The chain recombines TRBV7-9 with TRBJ2-5; tentative D call: TRBD1 (6 bases). The V gene lost 4 bases and the J gene lost 5 bases, with 8 bases spanning the gap. The V gene's germline CDR1 is SEHNR and CDR2 FQNEAQ (reference sequence). The CDR3 consists of 12 residues. Here the CDR3 reads CASSWDMETQYF. The CDR3 coding sequence is TGTGCCAGCAGCTGGGACATGGAGACCCAGTACTTC.

This rearrangement joins TRBV18 to TRBJ2-4; the D is unclear. The CDR3 is 14 residues long. Germline-derived CDR1 and CDR2 are KGHSH and LQKENI. Trimming stripped 6 bases from V and 3 bases from J, with 12 bases between. The CDR3 DNA sequence: TGTGCCAGCTCGGTCGACATAGGCAAAAACATTCAGTACTTC. Translation gives CASSVDIGKNIQYF. Full variable domain (outside the CDR3, taken from reference TRBV18 and TRBJ2-4): NAGVMQNPRHLVRRRGQEARLRCSPMKGHSHVYWYRQLPEEGLKFMVYLQKENIIDESGMPKERFSAEFPKEGPSILRIQQVVRGDSAAYFCASSVDIGKNIQYFGAGTRLSVL.

Concerning this clonotype itself: It may be a read error: a sequence one base away is much more abundant. The rearrangement links TRBV5-6 to TRBJ2-7; 7 nucleotides agree with TRBD1. With V trimmed by 2 bases and J by 7 bases, 9 bases remained unmatched. The CDR3 is 14 residues long. Germline loops: CDR1 SGHDT, CDR2 YYEEEE. This chain's CDR3 is CASSFPTGDNEQYF. Written as DNA, the CDR3 is TGTGCCAGCAGCTTCCCTACAGGGGACAATGAGCAGTACTTC.

This clonotype was picked up a small number of times. The chain combines TRBV11-2 with TRBJ1-2; TRBD1 aligns across 7 bases. The CDR3 has 13 residues. Germline values: CDR1 SGHAT, CDR2 FQNNGV. V gave up 3 bases and J gave up 7 bases; unmatched junction bases: 5. CDR3 sequence (DNA): TGTGCCAGCAGCTTCGGGACAGCTGCTGGCTACACCTTC. Translating gives CASSFGTAAGYTF. The full variable domain, its missing parts supplied by reference TRBV11-2 and TRBJ1-2, is EAGVAQSPRYKIIEKRQSVAFWCNPISGHATLYWYQQILGQGPKLLIQFQNNGVVDDSQLPKDRFSAERLKGVDSTLKIQPAKLEDSAVYLCASSFGTAAGYTFGSGTRLTVV.

This clonotype was seen more than once but under ten times. The chain joins TRBV20-1 to TRBJ2-1, with TRBD1 as a possible D gene (6 bases). Trimming removed 0 bases from V and 6 bases from J, with 9 bases in between. This CDR3 spans 13 amino acids. Germline V lookup: CDR1 DFQATT, CDR2 SNEGSKA (reference sequence). The CDR3 loop is CSARDPRGNEQFF. In nucleotides, the CDR3 is TGCAGTGCTAGAGATCCCAGGGGCAATGAGCAGTTCTTC.

This clonotype was recorded a few times. This sequence joins TRBV4-3 and TRBJ1-1; TRBD1 matches at 9 bases. Losses at the gene ends were 4 bases for V and 2 bases for J; bases not matched to a gene: 5. The CDR3 spans 15 residues. Germline V gene data show CDR1 as LGHNA and CDR2 as YSLEER. The CDR3 sequence is CASSPGTGSNTEAFF. The CDR3 bases are TGCGCCAGCAGCCCAGGGACAGGGTCAAACACTGAAGCTTTCTTT.

In its sample, this clonotype was seen many times. In nucleotides, the CDR3 is TGCAGTGCTTCCACTAGCGGGGGGTTCCAAGAGACCCAGTACTTC. Protein sequence: CSASTSGGFQETQYF. V gene TRBV20-1 combines with J gene TRBJ2-5, with 12 bases that match TRBD2. This CDR3 comprises 15 residues. Unmatched junction bases numbered 5, after V lost 5 bases and J lost 1 base. Germline CDR1 and CDR2: DFQATT and SNEGSKA (reference sequence).

This clonotype was counted ten times or more. This chain joins TRBV6-2 or TRBV6-3 and TRBJ1-2; D ambiguous. Germline assignment: CDR1 MNHEY and CDR2 SVGEGT. V shed 6 bases and J shed 4 bases, with 15 bases lying between them. The CDR3 spans 14 residues. CDR3 in amino acids: CASSLYSLSYGYTF. In DNA form, the CDR3 reads TGTGCCAGCAGCCTCTACTCCTTGTCCTATGGCTACACCTTC.

This clonotype turned up a few times. V gene TRBV7-3 combines with J gene TRBJ2-3; 11 bases agree with TRBD2. CDR3 length: 15 amino acids. Germline V lookup: CDR1 SGHTA, CDR2 FQGTGA. Trimming removed 5 bases from V and 5 bases from J; junction bases left unmatched: 6. CDR3 sequence reads: CASSQVAGGEDTQYF. Written as DNA, the CDR3 is TGTGCCAGCAGCCAAGTAGCGGGGGGGGAAGATACGCAGTATTTT.

V is TRBV7-2 and J is TRBJ2-5; 9 bases are shared with TRBD2. This CDR3 has 16 residues. The V gene end was trimmed by 1 base and the J gene end by 11 bases; junction bases not matched to a gene: 14. CDR1 is SGHTA and CDR2 is FQGNSA in the germline V gene. CDR3 sequence reads: CASSLDVRGGRTEQYF. The DNA of the CDR3 is TGTGCCAGCAGCTTAGACGTGCGGGGGGGCCGAACTGAGCAGTACTTC.

The chain couples TRBV20-1 to TRBJ2-2, with a possible D match to TRBD2 (6 bases). CDR1 and CDR2 (germline): DFQATT, SNEGSKA (reference sequence). The V gene lost 6 bases and the J gene lost 2 bases, with 16 bases spanning the gap. The CDR3 length is 15 residues. This CDR3 is CSAPNGGVNTGELFF. The CDR3 DNA reads as TGCAGTGCCCCTAACGGCGGGGTTAACACCGGGGAGCTGTTTTTT.

This chain connects TRBV19 to TRBJ1-4, with D hard to call. The V end was cut by 2 bases, the J end by 4 bases, with 8 bases between. There are 14 residues in the CDR3. Looked up from germline, CDR1 is LNHDA and CDR2 is SQIVND (reference sequence). The DNA of the CDR3 is TGTGCCAGTAGTATAAGTTCGAGTAATGAAAAACTGTTTTTT. This encodes CASSISSSNEKLFF.

This clonotype turned up a few times. The chain recombines TRBV5-6 with TRBJ2-5; 11 nucleotides align to TRBD2. V gave up 1 base and J gave up 1 base; unmatched junction bases: 6. The germline gives CDR1 SGHDT, CDR2 YYEEEE. This CDR3 is 17 amino acids long. In nucleotides, the CDR3 is TGTGCCAGCAGCTTGCGGCTAGCGGGGGGCTTCCAAGAGACCCAGTACTTC. Amino acid sequence: CASSLRLAGGFQETQYF.

This clonotype was seen a few times. The chain has TRBV30 and TRBJ2-5; the match to TRBD1 covers 11 bases. The CDR3 runs 17 residues. Germline CDR1 is GTSNPN and CDR2 is SVGIG (reference sequence). Trimming removed 1 base from V and 5 bases from J; junction bases left unmatched: 12. As DNA, the CDR3 is TGTGCCTGGAGTGGTTCACTTGGGGACAGGGGGATGGAGACCCAGTACTTC. Protein sequence: CAWSGSLGDRGMETQYF.

Of note for this clonotype: A read error may be the cause here, since a much bigger clone is one base away. The chain couples TRBV5-8 to TRBJ2-1, with D possibly called TRBD1 or TRBD2 (6 bases each). The CDR3 is made up of 18 amino acids. Deletions cut 4 bases from V and 10 bases from J, with 30 bases between. Germline V gene data show CDR1 as SGHTS and CDR2 as YDEGEE. The CDR3 DNA reads TGTGCCAGCAGCCGGATCCTACTCGGGGGCCAAATCTCCTACGAGCAGTTCTTC. Translating gives CASSRILLGGQISYEQFF.

The chain recombines TRBV7-9 with TRBJ1-2; D gene ambiguous. Trimming shortened V by 5 bases and J by 3 bases, and 13 bases separated the two germline ends. This CDR3 comprises 14 residues. Germline V gene data show CDR1 as SEHNR and CDR2 as FQNEAQ (reference sequence). CDR3 sequence: CASSPRRGYYGYTF. CDR3 coding DNA: TGTGCCAGCAGCCCCCGACGGGGTTACTATGGCTACACCTTC.

V usage is TRBV7-2 and J usage is TRBJ1-1; possibly TRBD1 for D (5 bases). The CDR3 extends over 15 amino acids. The V end was cut by 3 bases, the J end by 1 base, with 12 bases between. Germline V gene sequence: CDR1 SGHTA, CDR2 FQGNSA. The CDR3 sequence is CASSLGVISNTEAFF. Written as DNA, the CDR3 is TGTGCCAGCAGCTTGGGGGTCATATCGAACACTGAAGCTTTCTTT.

This clonotype appeared many times. The V gene is TRBV12-3 or TRBV12-4, the J gene TRBJ2-1; tentative D call: TRBD1 (6 bases). There are 13 residues in the CDR3. V was clipped by 5 bases and J by 7 bases, with 12 bases between them. The DNA of the CDR3 is TGTGCCAGCAGTGCCTCAGGGGAGAATGAGCAGTTCTTC. Translating gives CASSASGENEQFF.

This clonotype showed up just a few times. V gene TRBV7-9 combines with J gene TRBJ1-5; possible D gene TRBD1, 5 bases. The CDR3 is made up of 15 amino acids. Germline loops: CDR1 SEHNR, CDR2 FQNEAQ (reference sequence). The V end lost 5 bases, the J end lost 7 bases, and 18 bases lay between the germline ends. CDR3 loop: CASSPSAQGLQPQHF. DNA of the CDR3: TGTGCCAGCAGCCCAAGCGCGCAGGGTCTACAGCCCCAGCATTTT.

With regard to this clonotype: Relative to the germline gene, one junction end is altered; a read error may explain this. The rearrangement joins TRBV6-1 to TRBJ1-5; D is undetermined. CDR1 and CDR2 from the germline V gene are MNHNS and SASEGT. CDR3 length: 15 amino acids. The CDR3 region is CANSSEAGNNQPQHF. The CDR3 coding sequence is TGTGCCAACAGTTCCGAGGCAGGTAACAATCAGCCCCAGCATTTT.